These 17 T cell receptor beta chains were all obtained from the same sample, sequenced in a study of vaccination effects on CD4 cells after COVID-19. No antigen has been assigned to these receptors. Assay: immunoSEQ multiplex PCR; the TCRdb copy retains only in-frame clones and omits some. The sample has roughly 64,000 clones; 72% are singletons. Isolating CD4+ T cells followed approximately nine days of culture. Sequenced material: CD4+ T cells from PBMCs cultured without peptide, taken before COVID-19 vaccination. Receptors were obtained from a human donor who had a prior SARS-CoV-2 infection.

The chain has TRBV10-1 and TRBJ2-5; D is unclear. CDR3 length: 12 amino acids. Trimming pared 4 bases from V and 5 bases from J, leaving 8 bases between. The germline V gene has CDR1 WNHNN and CDR2 SYGVQD (reference sequence). The CDR3 loop is CASSGTRETQYF. The DNA for the CDR3 is TGCGCCAGCAGTGGAACAAGGGAGACCCAGTACTTC.

This clone was recorded a few times. The gene calls are TRBV6-2 or TRBV6-3 and TRBJ1-2; D is possibly TRBD1 (5 bases). Trimming pared 4 bases from V and 6 bases from J, leaving 15 bases between. The germline V gene encodes CDR1 MNHEY and CDR2 SVGEGT. There are 14 residues in the CDR3. The CDR3 bases are TGTGCCAGCAGTTGGGGGGGGAACCCCAATGGCTACACCTTC. Translation: CASSWGGNPNGYTF.

The rearrangement joins TRBV4-1 to TRBJ1-5, with D possibly being TRBD1 (5 bases). Germline CDR1 reads MGHRA; CDR2 reads YSYEKL. The CDR3 has 14 residues. Trimming took 1 base from V and 6 from J, leaving 10 bases between them. Here the CDR3 reads CASSQVRGTQPQHF. The CDR3 DNA follows: TGCGCCAGCAGCCAAGTTAGAGGGACTCAGCCCCAGCATTTT.

The V gene is TRBV2, the J gene TRBJ1-4; TRBD1 aligns across 7 bases. This CDR3 has 15 residues. V lost 6 bases to trimming and J lost 5 bases; unmatched junction nucleotides: 9. In germline, CDR1 is SNHLY, CDR2 FYNNEI. The CDR3 nucleotides are TGTGCCAGCAGAGATTCGGGACAGCTAAATGAAAAACTGTTTTTT. Protein product: CASRDSGQLNEKLFF.

V gene TRBV5-1 combines with J gene TRBJ2-2, with D tentatively TRBD2 (6 bases). This CDR3 has 17 amino acids. Germline V gives CDR1 SGHRS, CDR2 YFSETQ. V was clipped by 0 bases and J by 5 bases, with 17 bases between them. The CDR3 DNA sequence: TGCGCCAGCAGCTTGGCGCCCGTGAATCGGGAGACCGGGGAGCTGTTTTTT. Its protein product is CASSLAPVNRETGELFF.

The V gene is TRBV10-3, the J gene TRBJ2-7, with 7 bases fitting TRBD2. Trimming at V came to 2 bases and at J to 3 bases, leaving 7 bases not matched to a gene. CDR1 and CDR2 from the germline V gene are ENHRY and SYGVKD. CDR3 size: 15 residues. The CDR3 region has the DNA TGTGCCATCAGTGAGGGTAGCGGGTTTATCTACGAGCAGTACTTC. Protein: CAISEGSGFIYEQYF.

This clone appeared once. V is TRBV5-1 and J is TRBJ2-3, with D perhaps TRBD2 (5 bases). CDR1 and CDR2 (germline): SGHRS, YFSETQ. The CDR3 is 16 residues long. V was clipped by 0 bases and J by 1 base, with 12 bases between them. CDR3 coding DNA: TGCGCCAGCAGCTTGGGAGGGCTAGCCGGCACAGATACGCAGTATTTT. Its protein product is CASSLGGLAGTDTQYF.

The J gene is TRBJ1-2, the V gene TRBV4-3; TRBD1 is a possible D gene (6 bases). V lost 4 bases and J 1 base, leaving 10 bases between the germline ends. CDR3 size: 14 residues. Germline CDR1 LGHNA, CDR2 YSLEER. The chain's CDR3 is CASSPLGGNYGYTF. Written as DNA, the CDR3 is TGCGCCAGCAGCCCGCTAGGGGGTAACTATGGCTACACCTTC.

This clone has only a few counts. The chain couples TRBV4-1 to TRBJ1-2; TRBD1 matches at 7 bases. Trimming removed 3 bases from V and 3 bases from J; junction bases left unmatched: 7. The CDR3 has 15 residues. Germline CDR1 reads MGHRA; CDR2 reads YSYEKL. As DNA, the CDR3 is TGCGCCAGCAGCCAGACGGACAGGTCGTACTATGGCTACACCTTC. Its translation: CASSQTDRSYYGYTF.

The chain recombines TRBV4-3 with TRBJ2-1; the match to TRBD2 covers 8 bases. Germline trimming cut 0 bases from V and 9 bases from J; bases unmatched to any gene: 13. The CDR3 is 17 amino acids. The germline V gene has CDR1 LGHNA and CDR2 YSLEER. CDR3 in DNA: TGCGCCAGCAGCCAAGAAAGCGCCTGGCGAGCGGGAGTTGAGCAGTTCTTC. Translating gives CASSQESAWRAGVEQFF.

The chain carries TRBV24-1 and TRBJ2-3; 9 bases fit TRBD1. The V and J ends lost 4 bases and 4 bases, in that order; junction bases with no gene match: 5. Germline CDR1 reads KGHDR; CDR2 reads SFDVKD. This CDR3 has 15 residues. In DNA, the CDR3 is TGTGCCACCAGTGACCCGGACAGGGGATCAGATACGCAGTATTTT. As protein: CATSDPDRGSDTQYF.

The rearrangement uses TRBV15 and TRBJ1-5, with D unresolved. Looked up from germline, CDR1 is LNHNV and CDR2 is YYDKDF (reference sequence). This CDR3 comprises 14 residues. Trimming pared 0 bases from V and 3 bases from J, leaving 6 bases between. For the CDR3, the DNA is TGTGCCACCAGCAGAGATGTATACAATCAGCCCCAGCATTTT. It yields the protein CATSRDVYNQPQHF. Full variable domain (remainder filled in from reference TRBV15 and TRBJ1-5): DAMVIQNPRYQVTQFGKPVTLSCSQTLNHNVMYWYQQKSSQAPKLLFHYYDKDFNNEADTPDNFQSRRPNTSFCFLDIRSPGLGDTAMYLCATSRDVYNQPQHFGDGTRLSIL.

Remarks on this clone: One end of the junction varies from germline; a read error may be responsible. The chain links TRBV6-2 or TRBV6-3 to TRBJ1-2; no clear D gene. Germline V lookup: CDR1 MNHEY, CDR2 SVGEGT. This CDR3 region has 18 residues. Written as DNA, the CDR3 is TGTGCCAGCAGTCACTCGAAAACTCGGGTGGGCAGGATCTATGGCTACACCTTC. Its translation: CASSHSKTRVGRIYGYTF.

The CDR3 spells CASSYAAGAGNTIYF. In DNA, the CDR3 is TGTGCCAGCAGTTACGCAGCGGGGGCTGGAAACACCATATATTTT. The V and J genes are TRBV6-5 and TRBJ1-3, with TRBD1 as a possible D gene (5 bases). Germline V gene sequence: CDR1 MNHEY, CDR2 SVGAGI. The CDR3 sequence is 15 residues long. With 2 bases removed from V and 2 bases from J, the gap between germline ends came to 10 bases.

The rearrangement links TRBV7-9 to TRBJ2-1; maybe TRBD2 (5 bases). This CDR3 comprises 15 residues. Germline-derived CDR1 and CDR2 are SEHNR and FQNEAQ (reference sequence). V lost 0 bases to trimming and J lost 0 bases, with 6 bases between them. CDR3 amino acids: CASSLAGSSYNEQFF. Written as DNA, the CDR3 is TGTGCCAGCAGCTTAGCGGGGAGCTCCTACAATGAGCAGTTCTTC.

The chain recombines TRBV6-6 with TRBJ2-1; TRBD2 matches at 8 bases. V shed 2 bases and J 3 bases; nucleotides not matched to a gene: 3. The CDR3 sequence is 15 residues long. CDR1 and CDR2 from the germline V gene are MNHNY and SVGAGI (reference sequence). The CDR3 DNA is TGTGCCAGCAGTTACCCGGGGGGGTTCTACAATGAGCAGTTCTTC. It translates to CASSYPGGFYNEQFF.

A single count supports this clone. The rearrangement joins TRBV5-5 to TRBJ2-1; no firm D call. This CDR3 contains 13 residues. V lost 4 bases and J 6 bases, leaving 11 bases between the germline ends. Germline lookup yields CDR1 SGHKS and CDR2 YYEKEE (reference sequence). In DNA, the CDR3 is TGTGCCAGCAGCCTCCTTTCCAGCAATGAGCAGTTCTTC. Protein sequence: CASSLLSSNEQFF.